This T cell receptor (beta chain) was found in a study of blood T cell repertoires in COVID-19. The wider study: Samples representing acute and convalescent COVID-19 were sourced from the United States, Italy and Spain.

Germline assignment: CDR1 MDHEN and CDR2 SYDVKM. The trim removed 1 base at V and 6 bases at J, leaving 4 bases unmatched. The CDR3 sequence is 17 residues long. The table came from immunoSEQ multiplex PCR; TCRdb's copy has only in-frame clones and leaves some out. The profile shows over 80,000 clones, 75% to 90% of them singletons. The receptor comes from a woman in her 70s with acute or convalescent COVID-19. The sequenced sample consisted of peripheral blood. The V and J genes are TRBV28 and TRBJ2-2, with 14 bases fitting TRBD2. The CDR3 DNA reads TGTGCCAGCAGTTTATCGGGGACTAGCGGGAGACCCGGGGAGCTGTTTTTT. This sequence encodes CASSLSGTSGRPGELFF.